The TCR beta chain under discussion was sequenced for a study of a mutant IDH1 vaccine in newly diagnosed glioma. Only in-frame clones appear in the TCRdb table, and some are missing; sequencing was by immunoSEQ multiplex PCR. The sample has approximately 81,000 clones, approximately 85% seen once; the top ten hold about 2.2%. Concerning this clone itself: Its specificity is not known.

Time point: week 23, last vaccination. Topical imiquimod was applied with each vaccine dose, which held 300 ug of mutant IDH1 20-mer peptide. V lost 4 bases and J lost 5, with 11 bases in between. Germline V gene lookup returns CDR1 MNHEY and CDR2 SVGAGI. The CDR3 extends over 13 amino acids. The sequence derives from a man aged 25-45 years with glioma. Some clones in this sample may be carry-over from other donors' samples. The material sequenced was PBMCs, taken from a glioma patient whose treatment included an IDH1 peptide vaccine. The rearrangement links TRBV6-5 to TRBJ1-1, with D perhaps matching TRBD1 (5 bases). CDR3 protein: CASSFSGGTEAFF. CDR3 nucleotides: TGTGCCAGCAGTTTCTCGGGGGGGACTGAAGCTTTCTTT.